The rows below give T cell receptor beta chains drawn from one sample of a study of cytomegalovirus exposure and HLA in healthy donors. Generated by immunoSEQ multiplex PCR, the TCRdb table keeps only in-frame clones and is missing some. The data show 140,000 to 150,000 clones, 60% to 85% seen once. Sequencing was done on a sample of PBMCs. The receptors shown here come from a middle-aged man in good health and CMV-seronegative. CDR3s include the opening cysteine and the closing phenylalanine or tryptophan. D genes are given only for firm matches. The listing skips clone size in some rows; elsewhere it reads once, few, many or a size class.

V gene	D gene	J gene	clone size	CDR3 DNA	CDR3 protein
TRBV28	-	TRBJ1-5	-	TGTGCCAGCAGCTCGGTCCAGCCCCAGCATTTT	CASSSVQPQHF
TRBV27	-	TRBJ2-7	-	TGTGCCAGCAGTATCACCGACAGGTGGGGTTCCTACGAGCAGTACTTC	CASSITDRWGSYEQYF
TRBV30	-	TRBJ2-3	-	TGTGCCTGGAGGACCGGAGCTTCAGTAAGACTCACAGATACGCAGTATTTT	CAWRTGASVRLTDTQYF
TRBV28	TRBD1	TRBJ2-1	-	TGTGCCGGCAGTTCCCGACAGGGGGCGAACATCTACAATGAGCAGTTCTTC	CAGSSRQGANIYNEQFF
TRBV5-1	-	TRBJ2-3	-	TGCGCCAGCAGCTTGGAACTAGCTGCGGATACGCAGTATTTT	CASSLELAADTQYF
TRBV6-7	-	TRBJ1-5	-	TGTGCCAGCAGTGCCAGGGGAGGGAGTCAGCCCCAGCATTTT	CASSARGGSQPQHF
TRBV28	-	TRBJ2-7	-	TGTGCCAGCAATTCACAGGGCCGGCGGGTCTACGAGCAGTACTTC	CASNSQGRRVYEQYF
TRBV2	TRBD1	TRBJ2-5	once	TGTGCCAGCAGTGGGGGCGCGGGACAGGGGGGAGAGACCCAGTACTTC	CASSGGAGQGGETQYF
TRBV19	TRBD2	TRBJ2-1	-	TGTGCCAGTTCTGGAGGACTAGCTCCCTACAATGAGCAGTTCTTC	CASSGGLAPYNEQFF
TRBV5-5	TRBD2	TRBJ2-1	-	TGTGCCAGCAGCTTTAGCGGGGGCGGAAGCTCCTACAATGAGCAGTTCTTC	CASSFSGGGSSYNEQFF
TRBV4-1	TRBD2	TRBJ2-7	-	TGCGCCAGCAGCCCCGAACTAGCGGCCTACGAGCAGTACTTC	CASSPELAAYEQYF
TRBV20-1	-	TRBJ1-1	few	TGCAGTGCCAGGGTTATTTCTGAAGCTTTCTTT	CSARVISEAFF
TRBV4-1	-	TRBJ1-4	-	TGCGCCAGCAGCCAAGACGAGGCGTTTACAACTAATGAAAAACTGTTTTTT	CASSQDEAFTTNEKLFF
TRBV27	-	TRBJ2-1	once	TGTGCCAGCAGTTCTGTAGGGGGGGCCTCCTACAATGAGCAGTTCTTC	CASSSVGGASYNEQFF
TRBV19	-	TRBJ2-2	many	TGTGCCAGTAGTATTTTGGCACGCAATACCGGGGAGCTGTTTTTT	CASSILARNTGELFF
TRBV7-2	TRBD1	TRBJ2-7	-	TGTGCCAGCAGCCCGACAGGGGTCAGCTCCTACGAGCAGTACTTC	CASSPTGVSSYEQYF
TRBV11-2	-	TRBJ2-7	-	TGTGCCAGCAGCTCCCGCCCTGACAGGCCCAACGACGGCGAGCAGTACTTC	CASSSRPDRPNDGEQYF
TRBV4-1	-	TRBJ2-5	-	TGCGCCAGCAGCCAAGATCTGTGGGCGGGGACCCAGTACTTC	CASSQDLWAGTQYF
TRBV27	-	TRBJ1-5	-	TGTGCCAGCAGTGATGCAGGGGATCAGCCCCAGCATTTT	CASSDAGDQPQHF
TRBV30	-	TRBJ1-4	-	TGTGCCTGGAGTGGGGTCATAGCAGAGCTAAAACTGTTTTTT	CAWSGVIAELKLFF
TRBV9	TRBD1	TRBJ2-7	-	TGTGCCAGCAGCGCTGGACAGGGGGATAGTAGGTACGAGCAGTACTTC	CASSAGQGDSRYEQYF
TRBV10-1	-	TRBJ2-2	-	TGCGCCAGCAGTGAGCTAGCTAGCGACCTCGCGAACACCGGGGAGCTGTTTTTT	CASSELASDLANTGELFF
TRBV28	-	TRBJ2-2	once	TGTGCCAGCAGTTTATTAGGCAGCGGCACCGGGGAGCTGTTTTTT	CASSLLGSGTGELFF
TRBV10-1	-	TRBJ1-4	-	TGCGCCAGCAGTGAAGATTCGGGAAGTTTGGGAAAACTGTTTTTT	CASSEDSGSLGKLFF
TRBV27	TRBD2	TRBJ2-7	-	TGTGCCAGCAGTTCCCTCGGGGTAGCGGGGGGCTCCTACGAGCAGTACTTC	CASSSLGVAGGSYEQYF
TRBV28	-	TRBJ2-3	-	TGTGCCAGCAACCACAGGGTGATCACAGATACGCAGTATTTT	CASNHRVITDTQYF
TRBV16	-	TRBJ1-1	-	TGTGCCAGCAGCCAATCGGGAAGGGGTGAAGCTTTCTTT	CASSQSGRGEAFF
TRBV12-5	-	TRBJ2-1	-	TGTGCTAGTGGTTTAGAGCGGGACATTGAGCAGTTCTTC	CASGLERDIEQFF
TRBV5-4	-	TRBJ2-3	-	TGTGCCAGCAGCTTTGGGGGCCGGGCCCTGGATACGCAGTATTTT	CASSFGGRALDTQYF
TRBV19	-	TRBJ2-2	once	TGTGCCAGTAGTCCCCCCACAATGCGAGGCACCGGGGAGCTGTTTTTT	CASSPPTMRGTGELFF
TRBV5-6	-	TRBJ2-5	-	TGTGCCAGCAGCTCCCGCCTGGCAGGGTCTGGAGAGACCCAGTACTTC	CASSSRLAGSGETQYF
TRBV6-6	-	TRBJ2-1	-	TGTGCCAGCAGTTATATCCTAGGCGTTGGGGAGCAGTTCTTC	CASSYILGVGEQFF